The present entry profiles one TCR beta chain with its context. The antigen remains unidentified. This record comes from a study of OX40 agonist ivuxolimab in advanced cancers. For the study at large: Patients assigned to dose escalation were diagnosed with hepatocellular carcinoma, melanoma, renal cell or head and neck cancer.

Germline V gene data show CDR1 as SGHDT and CDR2 as YYEEEE. With 7 bases removed from V and 0 bases from J, the gap between germline ends came to 17 bases. The CDR3 sequence is 17 residues long. TCRdb keeps only in-frame clones here, not all; method: immunoSEQ multiplex PCR. The table includes some 84,000 clones, roughly nine tenths detected once. Study-level results: Low normalized T-cell clonal expansion also characterized some of the nonresponders. Partial responders treated at 0.1-3.0 mg/kg exhibited clonal expansion among the lowest measured.

At cycle 4 day 1, cycle 7 day 1, and baseline, blood was sampled. This sample comprised CD4+ or CD8+ T cells sorted from blood, obtained in a trial of the OX40 agonist ivuxolimab. This receptor was obtained from an adult with an advanced solid tumor such as melanoma, head and neck, liver or kidney cancer. V and J are TRBV5-6 and TRBJ2-6; perhaps TRBD1 as D (6 bases). CDR3 sequence (DNA): TGTGCCAGCGCGAAGGGGGTCCTTAGCTCTGGGGCCAACGTCCTGACTTTC. This gives the protein CASAKGVLSSGANVLTF.